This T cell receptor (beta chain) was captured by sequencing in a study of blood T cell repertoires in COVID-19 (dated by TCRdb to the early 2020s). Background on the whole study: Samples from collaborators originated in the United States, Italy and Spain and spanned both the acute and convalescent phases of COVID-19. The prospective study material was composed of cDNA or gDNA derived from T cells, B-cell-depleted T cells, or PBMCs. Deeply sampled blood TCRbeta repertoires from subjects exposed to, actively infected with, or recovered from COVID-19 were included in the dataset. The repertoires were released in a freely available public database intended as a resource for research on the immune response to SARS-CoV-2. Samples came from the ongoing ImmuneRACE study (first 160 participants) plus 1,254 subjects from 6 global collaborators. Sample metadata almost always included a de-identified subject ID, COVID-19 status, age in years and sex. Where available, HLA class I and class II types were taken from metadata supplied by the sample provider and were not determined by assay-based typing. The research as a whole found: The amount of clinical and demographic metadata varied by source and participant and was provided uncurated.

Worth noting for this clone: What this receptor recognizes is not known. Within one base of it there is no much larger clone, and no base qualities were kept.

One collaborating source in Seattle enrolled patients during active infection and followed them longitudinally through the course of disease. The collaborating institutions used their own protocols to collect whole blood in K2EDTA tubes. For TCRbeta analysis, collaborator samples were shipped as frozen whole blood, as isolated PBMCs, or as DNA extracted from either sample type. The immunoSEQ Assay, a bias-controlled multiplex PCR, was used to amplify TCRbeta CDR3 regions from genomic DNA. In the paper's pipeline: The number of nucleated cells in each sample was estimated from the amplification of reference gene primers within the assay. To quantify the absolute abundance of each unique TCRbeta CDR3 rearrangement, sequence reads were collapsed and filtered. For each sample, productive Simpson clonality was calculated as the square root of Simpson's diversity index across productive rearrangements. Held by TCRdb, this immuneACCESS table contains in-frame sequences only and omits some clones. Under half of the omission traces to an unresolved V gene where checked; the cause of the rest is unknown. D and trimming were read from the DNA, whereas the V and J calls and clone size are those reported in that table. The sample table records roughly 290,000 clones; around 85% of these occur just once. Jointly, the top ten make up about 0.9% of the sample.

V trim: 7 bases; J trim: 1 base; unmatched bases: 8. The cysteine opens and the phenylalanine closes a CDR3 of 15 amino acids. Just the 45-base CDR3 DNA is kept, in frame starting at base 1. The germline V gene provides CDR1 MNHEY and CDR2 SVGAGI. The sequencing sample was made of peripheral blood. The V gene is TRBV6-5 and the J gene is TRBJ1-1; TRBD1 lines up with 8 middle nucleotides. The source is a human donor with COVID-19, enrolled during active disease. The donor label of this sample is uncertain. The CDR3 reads CASNLRTGRNTEAFF. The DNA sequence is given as TGTGCCAGCAACCTGCGGACAGGGAGGAACACTGAAGCTTTCTTT.